The present T cell receptor (beta chain) was sequenced within a study of T cell responses to AZD1222 COVID-19 vaccine (dated by TCRdb to the early 2020s). Regarding the study in general: Because spike-specific TCR depth and breadth did not differ between the two schedules, AZD1222 recipients who got a second dose at roughly 4 weeks were pooled with those who got a second dose at roughly 12 weeks. A total of 230 to 250 trial participants underwent TCR sequencing, of whom around 200 received two doses of AZD1222 and about 26 received two doses of the MenACWY control vaccine. Trial participants were enrolled by age into 18-55, 56-69 and 70-plus year subgroups, with roughly 160, 29 and 62 TCR-sequenced participants respectively. Here is what the overall study found, with its caveats: Most participants were white British and females outnumbered males, and the authors suggested that clonal diversity may have been underestimated. Because no day 14 peak-response samples were available, repertoires were characterized only after the peak T cell response. After two AZD1222 doses, both the breadth and the depth of spike-specific TCRs were significantly higher than at day 0 and than in MenACWY recipients. In the small 56-69-year group, the increase in depth fell short of significance, most likely because of low power. Conclusions about previously exposed vaccinees were limited because only five to seven AZD1222 recipients were SARS-CoV-2 seropositive at baseline. The vaccine-associated CD4 TCRs covered the entire spike protein, and the dominant responses fell in regions 160-218 and 743-854. Reportedly, almost half of the unique spike-specific TCRs recognized epitopes lying outside the regions that are mutated in the B.1.351 and B.1.1.7 variants.

A word on this clone: The antigen this receptor binds is unknown. No base qualities exist here, and no much larger clone lies one base off it.

The CDR3 regions of human TCRbeta chains were analyzed by immunosequencing. The paper's data handling went like this. Repertoire TCRs were matched against a reference library of SARS-CoV-2-specific TCRs generated with the MIRA antigen-specificity platform. Breadth meant the fraction of unique TCRs that were SARS-CoV-2-associated, whereas depth meant the fraction of total T cells that were SARS-CoV-2-associated. Using the MIRA data, each spike-specific TCR was mapped to the spike region that the TCR reacts to and placed in a CD4 or CD8 class. Log10-transformed breadth and depth values were compared by one-way ANOVA with Sidak's multiple comparisons tests. What TCRdb holds here is the immuneACCESS table cut down to in-frame rearrangements. Part of the clones is not present; checked against another copy, under half of the missing clones reflect an unresolved V gene, and the others are unexplained. That table supplies the V and J calls and clone size; D and trimming were determined from the DNA. The sample includes over 65,000 clones, with 70% to 85% observed a single time. The ten largest account for around a fifth of the sample.

This sample's time point label indicates: baseline before first vaccination. Vaccinee samples came from UK trials COV001 and COV002, including a single-blind randomized controlled phase 2/3 trial of AZD1222 (ChAdOx1 nCoV-19) in healthy adults. Trial participant PBMC samples were collected at day 0 and day 28 after the second dose for TCRbeta chain sequencing. The sequenced sample was peripheral blood, obtained on day 0 of AZD1222 vaccination. This clonotype was sampled from an adult in good health.

This receptor has the CDR3 CASSLVGRDYHTGELFF. The bases read TGCGCCAGCAGCTTGGTGGGCCGAGACTATCACACCGGGGAGCTGTTTTTT. The rearrangement joined TRBV5-1 to TRBJ2-2; a weak D assignment points to TRBD2 (5 bases agree). As encoded in the germline V gene, CDR1 is SGHRS while CDR2 is YFSETQ. Including cysteine and phenylalanine, the CDR3 has 17 amino acids. The entry retains the CDR3 DNA only, 51 bases that are in frame from base 1. V is shortened by 0 bases, J by 3 bases, and the region joining them spans 15 bases.